Listed here is a single T cell receptor (beta chain). The data originate from a study of cytomegalovirus exposure and HLA in healthy donors. The study ran its PCR with 60 Vbeta and 13 Jbeta primers. Only in-frame clones appear in the TCRdb table, and some are missing; sequencing was by immunoSEQ multiplex PCR. This sample has 65,000 to 90,000 clones; approximately 78% occur once, and the top ten carry 1.5% to 2%. The germline V gene encodes CDR1 GTSNPN and CDR2 SVGIG (reference sequence). Trimming cost V 4 bases and J 8 bases, with 12 bases left between them. CDR3 length: 13 residues. The V and J genes are TRBV30 and TRBJ1-6; no firm D call. What was sequenced was PBMCs. The sequence was collected from a man younger than 30 in good health and CMV-seronegative. Here the CDR3 reads CAWNGRGDSPLHF. The CDR3 nucleotides are TGTGCCTGGAATGGGAGAGGTGATTCACCCCTCCACTTT.